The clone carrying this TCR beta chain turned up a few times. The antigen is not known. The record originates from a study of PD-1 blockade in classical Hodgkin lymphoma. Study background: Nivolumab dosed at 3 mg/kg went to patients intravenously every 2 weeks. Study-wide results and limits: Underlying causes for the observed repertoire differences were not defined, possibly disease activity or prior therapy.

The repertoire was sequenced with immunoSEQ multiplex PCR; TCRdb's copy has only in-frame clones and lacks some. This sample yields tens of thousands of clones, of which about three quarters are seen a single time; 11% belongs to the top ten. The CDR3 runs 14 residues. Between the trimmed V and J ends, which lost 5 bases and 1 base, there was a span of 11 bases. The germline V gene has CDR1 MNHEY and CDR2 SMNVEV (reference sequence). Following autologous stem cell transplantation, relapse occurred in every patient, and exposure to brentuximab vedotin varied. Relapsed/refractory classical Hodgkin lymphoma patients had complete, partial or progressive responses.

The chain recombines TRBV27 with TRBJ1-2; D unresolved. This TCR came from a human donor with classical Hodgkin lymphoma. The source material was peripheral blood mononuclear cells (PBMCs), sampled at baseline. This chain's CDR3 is CASSEGRINYGYTF. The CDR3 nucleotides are TGTGCCAGCAGTGAAGGTCGGATTAACTATGGCTACACCTTC.